Listed below are T cell receptor beta chains from one sample, sequenced in a study of blood T cell repertoires in COVID-19. TCRdb's table, derived via immunoSEQ multiplex PCR, lists solely in-frame clones and lacks some. Here the sample spans 150,000 to 200,000 clones, roughly four fifths being singletons. Sequences were obtained from peripheral blood. Receptor source: a woman in her thirties or forties with COVID-19, enrolled during active disease. Both conserved end residues are part of each CDR3. The D gene is left open where the match is weak. Size tells how often a clone was seen (once, few, many) or the class of an expanded clone, and some rows leave it out.

>TRBJ1-1|few|TRBD1|14|TRBV11-1
CASSFQGANTEAFF
TGTGCCAGCAGCTTTCAGGGGGCAAACACTGAAGCTTTCTTT
>TRBJ1-3|NA|NA|17|TRBV2
CASTTLEGTLSGNTIYF
TGTGCCAGCACTACCCTAGAGGGGACACTATCTGGAAACACCATATATTTT
>TRBJ2-5|NA|NA|14|TRBV5-6
CASSPGNVQETQYF
TGTGCCAGCAGCCCCGGGAACGTCCAAGAGACCCAGTACTTC
>TRBJ2-1|NA|NA|14|TRBV6-5
CASIKSGWYNEQFF
TGTGCCAGCATTAAATCGGGGTGGTACAATGAGCAGTTCTTC
>TRBJ1-5|NA|NA|13|TRBV2
CATSRGSNQPQHF
TGTGCCACATCAAGAGGTAGCAATCAGCCCCAGCATTTT
>TRBJ1-1|NA|TRBD1|15|TRBV7-6
CASSLNRGLGTEAFF
TGTGCCAGCAGCTTGAACAGGGGCTTGGGCACTGAAGCTTTCTTT
>TRBJ1-1|NA|NA|15|TRBV3-1/TRBV3-2
CASSQDIGADTEAFF
TGTGCCAGCAGCCAAGATATCGGCGCGGACACTGAAGCTTTCTTT
>TRBJ2-4|NA|NA|13|TRBV6-6
CASSYSFGDIQYF
TGTGCCAGCAGTTACTCGTTTGGAGACATTCAGTACTTC
>TRBJ2-1|NA|NA|11|TRBV5-5
CASSVRGEQFF
TGTGCCAGCAGCGTCAGGGGAGAGCAGTTCTTC
>TRBJ2-1|once|TRBD2|16|TRBV11-1
CASRPSLAGLYNEQFF
TGTGCCAGCAGACCAAGTCTAGCGGGTCTATACAATGAGCAGTTCTTC
>TRBJ2-2|few|TRBD2|17|TRBV5-4
CASSGDWDYGGTGELFF
TGTGCCAGCAGCGGAGATTGGGACTACGGCGGGACCGGGGAGCTGTTTTTT
>TRBJ1-1|NA|NA|12|TRBV5-3
CARSLLDWQAFF
TGTGCCAGAAGCTTGCTGGACTGGCAAGCTTTCTTT
>TRBJ1-3|NA|TRBD1|14|TRBV6-6
CASSIGTDGNTIYF
TGTGCCAGCAGCATAGGGACAGACGGAAACACCATATATTTT
>TRBJ1-1|NA|NA|15|TRBV4-2
CASSQEGAKNTEAFF
TGTGCCAGCAGCCAAGAAGGGGCTAAGAACACTGAAGCTTTCTTT
>TRBJ2-7|NA|TRBD1|15|TRBV7-9
CASSRKPGQGYEQYF
TGTGCCAGCAGCCGTAAACCGGGACAGGGATACGAGCAGTACTTC
>TRBJ2-1|NA|TRBD2|15|TRBV2
CASSELGGGVNEQFF
TGTGCCAGCAGTGAACTCGGGGGAGGGGTCAATGAGCAGTTCTTC
>TRBJ1-6|NA|NA|14|TRBV27
CASSLTAEILSLHF
TGTGCCAGCAGTTTAACCGCCGAGATTTTGTCCCTCCACTTT
>TRBJ2-5|NA|TRBD2|13|TRBV3-1/TRBV3-2
CASKSTGTSQLYF
TGTGCCAGCAAGAGTACAGGGACTAGTCAACTCTACTTC
>TRBJ2-7|once|NA|13|TRBV27
CASSLGATYEQYF
TGTGCCAGCAGTTTGGGGGCGACCTACGAGCAGTACTTC
>TRBJ1-1|few|TRBD1|14|TRBV18
CASSPGTGNTEAFF
TGTGCCAGCTCACCAGGGACAGGAAACACTGAAGCTTTCTTT
>TRBJ1-5|NA|NA|15|TRBV30
CAWSVAGQFNQPQHF
TGTGCCTGGAGTGTCGCCGGACAGTTCAATCAGCCCCAGCATTTT
>TRBJ2-1|NA|NA|13|TRBV2
CASSEHGADEQFF
TGTGCCAGCAGTGAACATGGGGCGGATGAGCAGTTCTTC
>TRBJ1-5|NA|NA|15|TRBV6-5
CASTPSAYSNQPQHF
TGTGCCAGCACCCCCAGCGCATATAGCAATCAGCCCCAGCATTTT
>TRBJ1-2|NA|TRBD1|14|TRBV2
CASSPTGGANGYTF
TGTGCCAGCAGCCCCACAGGGGGCGCGAATGGCTACACCTTC
>TRBJ2-7|NA|NA|11|TRBV5-1
CASSSNYEQYF
TGCGCCAGCAGCTCAAATTACGAGCAGTACTTC
>TRBJ1-3|NA|NA|14|TRBV6-6
CASRTGVRQNTIYF
TGTGCCAGCAGGACCGGGGTTAGGCAAAACACCATATATTTT